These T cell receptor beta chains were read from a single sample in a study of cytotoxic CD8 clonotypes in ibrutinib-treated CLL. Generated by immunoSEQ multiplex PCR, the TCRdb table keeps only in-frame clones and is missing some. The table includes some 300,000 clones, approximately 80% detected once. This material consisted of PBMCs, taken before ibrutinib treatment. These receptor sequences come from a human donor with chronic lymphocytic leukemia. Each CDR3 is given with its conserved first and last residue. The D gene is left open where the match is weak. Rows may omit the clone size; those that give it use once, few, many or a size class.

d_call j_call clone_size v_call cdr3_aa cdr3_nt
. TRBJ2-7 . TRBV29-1 CSVEGTGTYEQYF TGCAGCGTTGAAGGGACGGGAACCTACGAGCAGTACTTC
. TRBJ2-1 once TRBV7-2 CASSFTASDYNEQFF TGTGCCAGCAGCTTTACCGCTAGCGACTACAATGAGCAGTTCTTC
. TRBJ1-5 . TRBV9 CASSPTGAGNQPQHF TGTGCCAGCAGCCCGACGGGGGCCGGCAATCAGCCCCAGCATTTT
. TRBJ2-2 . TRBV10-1 CASSEAGREYTGELFF TGCGCCAGCAGTGAGGCGGGGAGAGAATATACCGGGGAGCTGTTTTTT
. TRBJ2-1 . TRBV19 CASRSESSYNEQFF TGTGCCAGTAGATCGGAAAGCTCCTACAATGAGCAGTTCTTC
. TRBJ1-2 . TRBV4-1 CASSQDYGGDYTF TGCGCCAGCAGCCAAGATTATGGTGGGGACTACACCTTC
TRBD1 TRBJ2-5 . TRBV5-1 CASSSAGTGIETQYF TGCGCCAGCAGCTCGGCCGGGACAGGGATAGAGACCCAGTACTTC
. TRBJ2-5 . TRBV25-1 CASSEFNAWTQYF TGTGCCAGCAGTGAATTTAATGCGTGGACCCAGTACTTC
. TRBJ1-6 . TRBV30 CAWSPSVSPLHF TGTGCCTGGAGTCCTTCAGTATCACCCCTCCACTTT
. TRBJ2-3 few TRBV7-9 CASSPHGDFRTDTQYF TGTGCCAGCAGCCCCCATGGAGATTTTAGAACAGATACGCAGTATTTT
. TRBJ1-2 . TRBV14 CASSQEATGSNRGYTF TGTGCCAGCAGCCAAGAAGCGACAGGCTCTAATCGTGGCTACACCTTC
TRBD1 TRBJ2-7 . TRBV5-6 CASSFDTGGISYEQYF TGTGCCAGCAGCTTTGATACAGGGGGCATTTCCTACGAGCAGTACTTC
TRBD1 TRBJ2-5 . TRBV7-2 CASSPNRGLETQYF TGTGCCAGCAGCCCCAACAGGGGGCTAGAGACCCAGTACTTC
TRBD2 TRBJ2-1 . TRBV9 CASSEGTSGRSSYNEQFF TGTGCCAGCAGCGAAGGGACTAGCGGGAGATCCTCCTACAATGAGCAGTTCTTC
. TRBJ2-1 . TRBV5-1 CASSSAGTTTYNEQFF TGCGCCAGCAGCTCGGCCGGGACAACAACCTACAATGAGCAGTTCTTC
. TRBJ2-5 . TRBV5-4 CASIQQGSETQYF TGTGCCAGCATCCAACAGGGCTCTGAGACCCAGTACTTC
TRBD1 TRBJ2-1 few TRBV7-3 CASSPGQGLNEQFF TGTGCCAGCAGCCCGGGACAGGGGTTGAATGAGCAGTTCTTC
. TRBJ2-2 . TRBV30 CAWSSDTGELFF TGTGCCTGGAGTTCAGACACCGGGGAGCTGTTTTTT
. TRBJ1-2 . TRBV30 CAWSVKGTVNYGYTF TGTGCCTGGAGTGTAAAAGGTACAGTGAACTATGGCTACACCTTC
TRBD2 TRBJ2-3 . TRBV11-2 CASSLVFGGAGGGDTQYF TGTGCCAGCAGCTTAGTTTTTGGCGGCGCGGGGGGCGGAGATACGCAGTATTTT
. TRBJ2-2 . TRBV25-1 CASGPRGTGELFF TGTGCCAGCGGACCCCGGGGTACCGGGGAGCTGTTTTTT
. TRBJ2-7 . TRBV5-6 CASGLGSYEQYF TGTGCCAGCGGCCTGGGGTCCTACGAGCAGTACTTC
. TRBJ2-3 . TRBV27 CASSGWGSGTDTQYF TGTGCCAGCAGTGGCTGGGGGTCTGGCACAGATACGCAGTATTTT